In this sample, the clone carrying this T cell receptor beta chain turned up many times. Antigen unknown. The sample is drawn from a study of CD8+CD57+ T cells in acquired aplastic anemia. Findings of the study overall: CD8+ Simpson's diversity in patients was not significantly different from that in controls. Patients and controls were found to share some 30 CD8+ CDR3 sequences.

Genomic DNA acted as the template from which TCR beta VDJ combination and CDR3 sequence profiling were carried out. TCRdb called the reads again in MiXCR, with one record for every CDR3 protein. The sample shows 200,000 to 250,000 distinct CDR3 sequences, 65% of them seen only once. Germline CDR1 is SGHTA and CDR2 is FQGTGA. V was clipped by 1 base and J by 5 bases, with 9 bases between them. The CDR3 has 14 residues. CD8+CD57+ cell expansion had been shown by flow cytometry in patients chosen for sequencing. Each patient gave a blood sample that was collected before any therapy had been received. The sequence came from a human donor with aplastic anemia. Sequenced material: sorted CD4+, CD8+, or CD8+CD57+ T cells (not recorded which) from PBMCs. This chain uses TRBV7-3 with TRBJ2-1; D is unresolved. CDR3 bases: TGTGCCAGCAGCTTAATCGCAGGCAACAATGAGCAGTTCTTC. This gives the protein CASSLIAGNNEQFF.